A selection of T cell receptor beta chains follows, all from one sample in a study of blood T cell repertoires in COVID-19. The repertoire was sequenced with immunoSEQ multiplex PCR; TCRdb's copy has only in-frame clones and lacks some. The sample carries 250,000 to 300,000 clones, roughly 84% recorded once. The specimen was peripheral blood. These receptors originate from a man in his 60s with acute or convalescent COVID-19. Both conserved end residues are part of each CDR3. The D gene is left open where the match is weak. Not all rows give a size; the values are once, few, many and, for expanded clones, a class.

cdr3_nt cdr3_aa j_call clone_size cdr3_length v_call d_call
TGCGCCAGCAGCCAACCTGGACAGGGAAAAGGAGCTTTCTTT CASSQPGQGKGAFF TRBJ1-1 NA 14 TRBV4-1 TRBD1
TGTGCCAGCAGGGGGGCAGGGTACACTGAAGCTTTCTTT CASRGAGYTEAFF TRBJ1-1 NA 13 TRBV28 NA
TGCGCCAGCAGCCAAGATGGGGCTAGTAGGACCGGGGAGCTGTTTTTT CASSQDGASRTGELFF TRBJ2-2 few 16 TRBV4-3 NA
TGTGCCAGCAGCACTACCGGGACAGGGTCGAACACCGGGGAGCTGTTTTTT CASSTTGTGSNTGELFF TRBJ2-2 NA 17 TRBV5-4 TRBD1
TGCGCCAGCAGCCGTATTGGAGGCGGTAACACCGGGGAGCTGTTTTTT CASSRIGGGNTGELFF TRBJ2-2 NA 16 TRBV5-1 NA
TGCAGCGCCTCACGGCTAGCGGGAGGGTACAATGAGCAGTTCTTC CSASRLAGGYNEQFF TRBJ2-1 few 15 TRBV29-1 TRBD2
TGTGCCAGCAGCACTAGAGAAGCGGTCACAGATACGCAGTATTTT CASSTREAVTDTQYF TRBJ2-3 once 15 TRBV7-2 NA
TGTGCCAGCTCACCACCCGGCAGGGGCCCCTATGGCTACACCTTC CASSPPGRGPYGYTF TRBJ1-2 NA 15 TRBV18 NA
TGTGCCAGCAGCCCCGGACTAGCGGTTGGGGATGAGCAGTTCTTC CASSPGLAVGDEQFF TRBJ2-1 NA 15 TRBV7-8 TRBD2
TGTGCCAGCAGTTTATGGATTACTAGTTGGGGCACCGGGGAGCTGTTTTTT CASSLWITSWGTGELFF TRBJ2-2 NA 17 TRBV27 NA
TGTGCCAGCTCCCGGACAGAGGATCAGCCCCAGCATTTT CASSRTEDQPQHF TRBJ1-5 NA 13 TRBV18 NA
TGTGCCATCAGTGAGTGGGACAGCAAAGCTTTCTTT CAISEWDSKAFF TRBJ1-1 NA 12 TRBV10-3 TRBD1
TGTGCCAGCAGCTTGGCCTTGACAGGGTTAGATGGCTACACCTTC CASSLALTGLDGYTF TRBJ1-2 NA 15 TRBV5-6 TRBD1
TGTGCCAGTAGTATAGTGCTTAGCCAGGGGCCGACCTACGAGCAGTACTTC CASSIVLSQGPTYEQYF TRBJ2-7 NA 17 TRBV19 NA
TGTGCCAGTAGTCCGTTCAGGGTGATGAGCAATCAGCCCCAGCATTTT CASSPFRVMSNQPQHF TRBJ1-5 once 16 TRBV19 NA
TGTGCCAGCAGTTACTCGGCGGGGGGGTCCGGGGAGCTGTTTTTT CASSYSAGGSGELFF TRBJ2-2 NA 15 TRBV6-5 TRBD2
TGTGCCAGCTCACCGGACAGGGCTGGGAGTGGCGGTGGCTACACCTTC CASSPDRAGSGGGYTF TRBJ1-2 NA 16 TRBV18 TRBD1
TGTGCCAGCAGCTTGGCCCCTACGCTGCCGGGAGGTGGCTACACCTTC CASSLAPTLPGGGYTF TRBJ1-2 NA 16 TRBV5-5 NA
TGCAGCGTTGAAGATTATGGACAGGGGAGAGTTAGCAATCAGCCCCAGCATTTT CSVEDYGQGRVSNQPQHF TRBJ1-5 NA 18 TRBV29-1 TRBD1
TGTGCCAGCAGTTACTCGAGGGCGGATACGCAGTATTTT CASSYSRADTQYF TRBJ2-3 NA 13 TRBV6-6 NA